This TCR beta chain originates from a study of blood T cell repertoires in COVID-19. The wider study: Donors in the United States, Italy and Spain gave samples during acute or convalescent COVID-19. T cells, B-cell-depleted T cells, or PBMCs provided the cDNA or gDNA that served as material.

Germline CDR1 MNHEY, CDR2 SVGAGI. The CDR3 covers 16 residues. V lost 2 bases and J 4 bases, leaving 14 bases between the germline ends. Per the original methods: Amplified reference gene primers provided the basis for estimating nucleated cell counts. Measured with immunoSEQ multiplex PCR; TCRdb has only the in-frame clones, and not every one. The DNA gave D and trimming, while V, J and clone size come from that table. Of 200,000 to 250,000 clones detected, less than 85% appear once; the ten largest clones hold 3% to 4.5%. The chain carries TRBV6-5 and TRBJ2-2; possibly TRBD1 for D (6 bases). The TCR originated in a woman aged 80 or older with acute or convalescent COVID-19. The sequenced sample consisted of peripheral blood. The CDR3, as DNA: TGTGCCAGCAGTTACGGACACTACAGGGTCACCGGGGAGCTGTTTTTT. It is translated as CASSYGHYRVTGELFF.